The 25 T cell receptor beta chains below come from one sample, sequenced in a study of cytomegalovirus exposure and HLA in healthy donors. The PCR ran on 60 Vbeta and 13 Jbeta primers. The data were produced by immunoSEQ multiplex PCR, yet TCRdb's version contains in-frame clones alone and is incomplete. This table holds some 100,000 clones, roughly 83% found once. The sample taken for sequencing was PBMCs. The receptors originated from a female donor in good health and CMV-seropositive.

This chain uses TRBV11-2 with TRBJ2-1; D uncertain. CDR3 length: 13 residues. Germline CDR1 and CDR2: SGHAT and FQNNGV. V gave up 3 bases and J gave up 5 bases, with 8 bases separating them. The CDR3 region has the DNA TGTGCCAGCAGCTTTCTTAGCCACAATGAGCAGTTCTTC. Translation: CASSFLSHNEQFF.

The chain's CDR3 is CASSGDRDYEQYF. The CDR3 nucleotides read TGTGCCAGCAGTGGAGACAGAGACTACGAGCAGTACTTC. This chain joins TRBV6-5 and TRBJ2-7; a possible D gene is TRBD1 (5 bases). The germline V gene has CDR1 MNHEY and CDR2 SVGAGI. The CDR3 sequence is 13 residues long. The V and J ends lost 5 bases and 3 bases respectively, with 11 bases between them.

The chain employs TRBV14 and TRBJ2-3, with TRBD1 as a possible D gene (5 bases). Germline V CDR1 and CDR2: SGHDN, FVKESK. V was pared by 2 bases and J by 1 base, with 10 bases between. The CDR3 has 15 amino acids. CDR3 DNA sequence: TGTGCCAGCAGCCAATGGGGCCTGGGCACAGATACGCAGTATTTT. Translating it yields CASSQWGLGTDTQYF.

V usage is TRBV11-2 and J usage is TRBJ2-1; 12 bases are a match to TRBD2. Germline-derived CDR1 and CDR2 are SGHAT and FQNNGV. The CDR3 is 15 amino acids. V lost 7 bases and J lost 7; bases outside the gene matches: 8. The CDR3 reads CASTPTSGRRNEQFF. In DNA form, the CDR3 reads TGTGCCAGCACCCCGACTAGCGGGAGACGGAATGAGCAGTTCTTC.

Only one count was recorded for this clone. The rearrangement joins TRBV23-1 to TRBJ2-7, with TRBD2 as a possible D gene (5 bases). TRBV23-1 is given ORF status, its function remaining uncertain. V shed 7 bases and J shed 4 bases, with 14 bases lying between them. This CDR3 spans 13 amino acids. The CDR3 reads CASTGKRLYEQYF. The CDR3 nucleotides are TGCGCCAGCACGGGGAAGAGGCTTTACGAGCAGTACTTC.

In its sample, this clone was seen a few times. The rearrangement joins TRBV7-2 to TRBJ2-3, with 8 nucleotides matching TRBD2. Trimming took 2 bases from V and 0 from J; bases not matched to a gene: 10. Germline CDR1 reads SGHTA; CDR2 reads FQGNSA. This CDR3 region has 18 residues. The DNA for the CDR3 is TGTGCCAGCAGCTTAACCTTTTCTGGCGGGGGGAGCACAGATACGCAGTATTTT. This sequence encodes CASSLTFSGGGSTDTQYF.

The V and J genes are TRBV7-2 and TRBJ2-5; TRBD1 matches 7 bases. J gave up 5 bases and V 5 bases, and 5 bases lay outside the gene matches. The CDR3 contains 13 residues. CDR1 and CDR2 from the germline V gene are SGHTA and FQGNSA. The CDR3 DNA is TGTGCCAGCAGCCGAGGGGGCGGGGAGACCCAGTACTTC. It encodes CASSRGGGETQYF.

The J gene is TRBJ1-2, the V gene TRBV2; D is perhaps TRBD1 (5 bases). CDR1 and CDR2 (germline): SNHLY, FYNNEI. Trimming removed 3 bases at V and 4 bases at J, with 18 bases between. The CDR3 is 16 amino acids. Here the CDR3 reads CASSDRWAGPPYGYTF. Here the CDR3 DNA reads TGTGCCAGCAGTGATCGTTGGGCAGGGCCCCCCTATGGCTACACCTTC.

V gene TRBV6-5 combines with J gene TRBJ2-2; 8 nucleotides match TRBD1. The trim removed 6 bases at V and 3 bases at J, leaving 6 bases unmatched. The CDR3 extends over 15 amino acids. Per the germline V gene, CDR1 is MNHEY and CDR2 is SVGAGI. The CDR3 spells CASSDPRGHTGELFF. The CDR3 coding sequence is TGTGCCAGCAGCGACCCCAGGGGGCACACCGGGGAGCTGTTTTTT.

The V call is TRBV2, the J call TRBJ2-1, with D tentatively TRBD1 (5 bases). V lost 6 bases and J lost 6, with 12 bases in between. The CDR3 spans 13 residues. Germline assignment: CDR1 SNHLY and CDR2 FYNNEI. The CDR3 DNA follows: TGTGCCAGCAGCCCCGGCCAGGGCAATGAGCAGTTCTTC. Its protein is CASSPGQGNEQFF.

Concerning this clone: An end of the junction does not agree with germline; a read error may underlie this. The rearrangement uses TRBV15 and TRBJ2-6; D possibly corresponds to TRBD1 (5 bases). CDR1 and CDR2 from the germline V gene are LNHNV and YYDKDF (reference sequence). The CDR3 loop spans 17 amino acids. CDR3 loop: CATSRDRQASGANGLTF. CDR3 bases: TGTGCCACCAGCAGAGATAGGCAGGCCTCTGGGGCCAACGGCCTGACTTTC. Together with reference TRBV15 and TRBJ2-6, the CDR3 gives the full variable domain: DAMVIQNPRYQVTQFGKPVTLSCSQTLNHNVMYWYQQKSSQAPKLLFHYYDKDFNNEADTPDNFQSRRPNTSFCFLDIRSPGLGDTAMYLCATSRDRQASGANGLTFGAGSRLTVL.

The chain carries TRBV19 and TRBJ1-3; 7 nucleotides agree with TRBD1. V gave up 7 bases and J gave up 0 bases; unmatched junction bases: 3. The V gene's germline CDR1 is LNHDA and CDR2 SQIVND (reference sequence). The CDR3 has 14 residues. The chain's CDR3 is CASTRGISGNTIYF. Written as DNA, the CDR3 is TGTGCCAGTACCAGGGGGATCTCTGGAAACACCATATATTTT.

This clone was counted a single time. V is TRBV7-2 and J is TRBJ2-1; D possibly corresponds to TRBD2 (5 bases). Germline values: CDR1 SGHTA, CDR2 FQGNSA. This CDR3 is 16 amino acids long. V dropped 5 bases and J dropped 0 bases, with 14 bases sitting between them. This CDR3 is CASSTYAGSSYNEQFF. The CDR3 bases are TGTGCCAGCAGCACATATGCGGGCAGCTCCTACAATGAGCAGTTCTTC.

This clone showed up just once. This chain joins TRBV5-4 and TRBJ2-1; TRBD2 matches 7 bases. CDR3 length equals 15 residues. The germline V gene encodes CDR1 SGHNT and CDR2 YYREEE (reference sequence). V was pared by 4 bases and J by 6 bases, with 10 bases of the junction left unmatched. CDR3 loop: CASSIGLVGRNEQFF. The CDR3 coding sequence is TGTGCCAGCAGCATAGGACTAGTAGGTCGCAATGAGCAGTTCTTC.

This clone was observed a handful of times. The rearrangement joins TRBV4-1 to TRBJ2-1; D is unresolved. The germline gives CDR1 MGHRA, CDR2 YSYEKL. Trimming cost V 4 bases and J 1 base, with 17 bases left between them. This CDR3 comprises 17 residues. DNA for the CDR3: TGCGCCAGCAGCCTACTGGTGCTTTCGGTTTCCTACAATGAGCAGTTCTTC. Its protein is CASSLLVLSVSYNEQFF.

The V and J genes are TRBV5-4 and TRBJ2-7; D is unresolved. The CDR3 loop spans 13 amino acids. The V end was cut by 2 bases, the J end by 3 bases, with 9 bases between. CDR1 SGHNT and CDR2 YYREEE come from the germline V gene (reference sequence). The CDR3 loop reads CASSLGEVYEQYF. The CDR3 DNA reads TGTGCCAGCAGCTTAGGCGAGGTCTACGAGCAGTACTTC.

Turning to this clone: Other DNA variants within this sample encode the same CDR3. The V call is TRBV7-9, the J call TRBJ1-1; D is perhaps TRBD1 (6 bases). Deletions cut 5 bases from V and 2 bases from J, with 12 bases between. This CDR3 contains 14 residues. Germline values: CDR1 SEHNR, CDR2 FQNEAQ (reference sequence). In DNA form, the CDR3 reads TGTGCCAGCAGCACTCACAGGGATAACACTGAAGCTTTCTTT. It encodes CASSTHRDNTEAFF.

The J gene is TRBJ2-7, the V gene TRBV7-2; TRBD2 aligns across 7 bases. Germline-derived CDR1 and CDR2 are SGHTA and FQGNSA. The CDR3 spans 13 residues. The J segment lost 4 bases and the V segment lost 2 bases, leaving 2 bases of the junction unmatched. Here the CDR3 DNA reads TGTGCCAGCAGCTTAAGGGAGGGATACGAGCAGTACTTC. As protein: CASSLREGYEQYF.

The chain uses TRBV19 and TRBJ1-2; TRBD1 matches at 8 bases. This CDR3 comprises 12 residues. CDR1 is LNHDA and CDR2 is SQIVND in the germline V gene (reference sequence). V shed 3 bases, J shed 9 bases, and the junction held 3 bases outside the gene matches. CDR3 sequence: CASSMGDRSYTF. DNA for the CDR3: TGTGCCAGTAGTATGGGGGACAGGAGCTACACCTTC.

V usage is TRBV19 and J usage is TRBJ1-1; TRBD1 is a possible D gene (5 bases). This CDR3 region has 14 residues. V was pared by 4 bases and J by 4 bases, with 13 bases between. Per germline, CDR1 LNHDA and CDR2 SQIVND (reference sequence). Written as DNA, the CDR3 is TGTGCCAGTAGTAGCAAACAGGTTTTCACTGAAGCTTTCTTT. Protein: CASSSKQVFTEAFF.

The CDR3 DNA sequence: TGTGCCAGCAGCTACAGGGGACAGGGGTTGTCGACCCAGTACTTC. Translated, it gives CASSYRGQGLSTQYF. The J gene is TRBJ2-5, the V gene TRBV6-5, with 10 bases lining up with TRBD1. Trimming cost V 6 bases and J 7 bases; bases outside gene matches: 11. Germline V gene data show CDR1 as MNHEY and CDR2 as SVGAGI. The CDR3 sequence is 15 residues long.

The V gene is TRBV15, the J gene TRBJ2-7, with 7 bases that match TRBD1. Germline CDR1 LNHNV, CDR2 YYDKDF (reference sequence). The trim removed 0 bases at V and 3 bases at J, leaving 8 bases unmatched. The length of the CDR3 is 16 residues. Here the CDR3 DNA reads TGTGCCACCAGCAGAGATCAGTGGCAGGGGGTCTACGAGCAGTACTTC. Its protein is CATSRDQWQGVYEQYF.

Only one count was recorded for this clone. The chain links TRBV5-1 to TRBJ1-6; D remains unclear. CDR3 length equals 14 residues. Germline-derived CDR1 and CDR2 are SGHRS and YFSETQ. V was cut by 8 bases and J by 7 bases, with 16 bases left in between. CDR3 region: CASHGGKQNSPLHF. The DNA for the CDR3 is TGCGCCAGTCATGGAGGGAAGCAGAATTCACCCCTCCACTTT.

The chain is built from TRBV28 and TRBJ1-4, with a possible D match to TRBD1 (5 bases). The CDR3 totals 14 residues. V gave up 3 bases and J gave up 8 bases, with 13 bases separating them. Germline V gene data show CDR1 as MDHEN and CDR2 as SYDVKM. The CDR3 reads CASSLGRVEEKLFF. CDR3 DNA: TGTGCCAGCAGTTTGGGCAGGGTGGAGGAAAAACTGTTTTTT.

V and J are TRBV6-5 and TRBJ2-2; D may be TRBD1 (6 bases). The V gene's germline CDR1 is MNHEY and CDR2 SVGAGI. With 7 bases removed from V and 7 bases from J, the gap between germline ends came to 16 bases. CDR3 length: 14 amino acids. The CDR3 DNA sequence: TGTGCCAGCACTAAACAGGGTTTGGGCGGGGAGCTGTTTTTT. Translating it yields CASTKQGLGGELFF.